This T cell receptor beta chain was documented in a study of blood T cell repertoires in COVID-19. Overall study context: Samples taken during acute and convalescent COVID-19 were collected in the United States, Italy and Spain. PBMCs, B-cell-depleted T cells, or T cells were the source of the cDNA or gDNA that made up the material.

Sequenced by immunoSEQ multiplex PCR; TCRdb stores in-frame clones only, minus some. The sample has a few hundred thousand clones; approximately 77% are singletons. Unmatched junction bases numbered 9, after V lost 5 bases and J lost 0 bases. Germline CDR1 reads MNHEY; CDR2 reads SMNVEV (reference sequence). The CDR3 totals 16 residues. This TCR was recovered from a woman aged 18-35 years with acute or convalescent COVID-19. The genes are TRBV27 and TRBJ1-1, with 7 bases aligning to TRBD1. Specimen: peripheral blood. This CDR3 reads CASSPHMTGMNTEAFF. The CDR3 nucleotides are TGTGCCAGCAGTCCCCACATGACAGGGATGAACACTGAAGCTTTCTTT.